Sequencing of this T cell receptor (beta chain) was carried out in a study of shared clonotypes between healthy human individuals. Findings and limits, study-wide: Among non-shared clonotypes, generation probabilities were lower than among those shared by all four donors.

Naive CD8 cells were CD45RO-negative, positively selected for CCR7, excluding terminally differentiated effector memory CD45RA+ cells. In regard to this clone: Antigen: not known.

The germline CDR1 and CDR2 sequences are ENHRY and SYGVKD. The V gene lost 9 bases and the J gene lost 6 bases, with 18 bases spanning the gap. CDR3 length: 13 amino acids. An approximately 200 ng quantity of DNA, 25,000 to 30,000 T cell genomes, went into the sorted-subset replicate PCRs. Profiling relied on immunoSEQ multiplex PCR, and the TCRdb table lists in-frame clones only, not all of them. The table shows 2 million or so clones, with over 85% occurring only once. The sequenced material came from naive CD8+ T cells sorted from blood. J is TRBJ2-7 and V is TRBV10-3; D is perhaps TRBD2 (5 bases). This TCR derives from a young man in good health. CDR3 amino acids: CAIRSEGLFEQYF. CDR3 in DNA: TGTGCCATTCGGAGCGAGGGTCTTTTCGAGCAGTACTTC.